A selection of T cell receptor beta chains follows, all from one sample in a study of vaccination effects on CD4 cells after COVID-19. Method: immunoSEQ multiplex PCR; TCRdb's copy keeps in-frame clones and lacks some. The sample consists of under 65,000 clones, around 86% of them appearing once. What these receptors recognize is not known. The sample consisted of CD4+ T cells from PBMCs cultured with HCoV-229E spike peptides, taken before COVID-19 vaccination. The receptors originated from a human donor who received a COVID-19 vaccine. The CDR3 runs from the conserved cysteine through the conserved F or W. Each record gives: J gene, D gene, clone size, V gene, CDR3 DNA, CDR3 protein. The D gene is left open where the match is weak. Part of the rows lack a size; the others show once, few, many or a class for expanded clones.

>TRBJ1-5|-|-|TRBV7-2
TGTGCCAGCAGCTTAGCAGGACCCAGCAATCAGCCCCAGCATTTT
CASSLAGPSNQPQHF
>TRBJ1-5|-|few|TRBV7-2
TGTGCCAGCAGCAGAGAGGGGAGAGCCCAGCATTTT
CASSREGRAQHF
>TRBJ2-3|-|-|TRBV29-1
TGCAGCGTTGAAATCTGGACGGGGCCAGATACGCAGTATTTT
CSVEIWTGPDTQYF
>TRBJ1-1|-|-|TRBV7-2
TGTGCCAGCAGCCAACACCGGGGGATGAACACTGAAGCTTTCTTT
CASSQHRGMNTEAFF
>TRBJ1-6|TRBD1|few|TRBV4-1
TGCGCCAGCAGCCAAGGAGGTCAGGGGGGAGTCTCACCCCTCCACTTT
CASSQGGQGGVSPLHF
>TRBJ1-6|-|few|TRBV5-8
TGTGCCAGCAGCGGGGGAACAGGGAGTCTCGGCAATTCACCCCTCCACTTT
CASSGGTGSLGNSPLHF
>TRBJ1-1|TRBD1|-|TRBV28
TGTGCCAGCAGTCTACAGGGGTTTGAAGCTTTCTTT
CASSLQGFEAFF
>TRBJ1-2|-|-|TRBV3-1/TRBV3-2
TGTGCCAGCAGCTTCAGAGGGGGGGCTGGGGGCTACACCTTC
CASSFRGGAGGYTF
>TRBJ2-3|-|few|TRBV2
TGTGCCAGCAGTGTTTGGGGGAAAAGCACAGATACGCAGTATTTT
CASSVWGKSTDTQYF
>TRBJ2-3|-|-|TRBV7-3
TGTGCCAGCAGCTTAAGCCCAGGTAGCACAGATACGCAGTATTTT
CASSLSPGSTDTQYF
>TRBJ1-1|-|-|TRBV3-1/TRBV3-2
TGTGCCAGCAGCCAAGGTTCTTGGGGTGAAGCTTTCTTT
CASSQGSWGEAFF
>TRBJ2-1|TRBD2|-|TRBV7-8
TGTGCCAGCAGCTTAGTGGGTAGCGGGGAATTTGAGCAGTTCTTC
CASSLVGSGEFEQFF
>TRBJ1-4|TRBD1|-|TRBV6-4
TGTGCCAGCAGTCGACAGGGGTTTGAAAAACTGTTTTTT
CASSRQGFEKLFF
>TRBJ1-2|TRBD1|once|TRBV10-3
TGTGCCACCGAGGACAGGGTGAAATTTGATGGCTACACCTTC
CATEDRVKFDGYTF
>TRBJ1-2|-|-|TRBV28
TGTGCCAGCAGCTTTTCTCTCCCCCGAGGGGACATCTATGGCTACACCTTC
CASSFSLPRGDIYGYTF
>TRBJ1-1|-|-|TRBV20-1
TGCAGTGCCTCAGAAACTGAAGCTTTCTTT
CSASETEAFF
>TRBJ2-3|-|once|TRBV20-1
TGCAGTGCTAGTTTTAGCGTCGGCCCAGATACGCAGTATTTT
CSASFSVGPDTQYF
>TRBJ1-4|-|-|TRBV3-1/TRBV3-2
TGTGCCAGCAGCCAAGAGGGGGGGTTCCCAAGTGAAAAACTGTTTTTT
CASSQEGGFPSEKLFF
>TRBJ1-2|-|once|TRBV30
TGTGCCTGGACCCAGGGTTTGGGTGGCTACACCTTC
CAWTQGLGGYTF
>TRBJ1-4|-|-|TRBV4-1
TGCGCCAGCAGCCAAGATCTCGTGGGCAGGAGAGCCACTAATGAAAAACTGTTTTTT
CASSQDLVGRRATNEKLFF
>TRBJ1-5|-|few|TRBV6-5
TGTGCCAGCAGTAAGGGGACGGATAGCAATCAGCCCCAGCATTTT
CASSKGTDSNQPQHF
>TRBJ1-6|-|-|TRBV28
TGTGCCAGCAGTTTATCGTCATCACCCCTCCACTTT
CASSLSSSPLHF
>TRBJ2-5|-|-|TRBV24-1
TGTGCCACCAGTGCTGGAGGGCGATCTCAAGAGACCCAGTACTTC
CATSAGGRSQETQYF
>TRBJ1-1|-|-|TRBV12-5
TGTGCTAGTCAGGGCTACACTGAAGCTTTCTTT
CASQGYTEAFF
>TRBJ2-5|TRBD1|once|TRBV6-4
TGTGCCAGCAGTGGGGGGACAGGGACCCAGTACTTC
CASSGGTGTQYF
>TRBJ1-1|TRBD1|few|TRBV5-1
TGCGCCAGCAGTCGGGACAGGGCGGGCACTGAAGCTTTCTTT
CASSRDRAGTEAFF
>TRBJ2-1|-|-|TRBV5-6
TGTGCCAGCAGCGCCGGCCCCCTGGGTAATGAGCAGTTCTTC
CASSAGPLGNEQFF
>TRBJ1-2|TRBD1|once|TRBV6-5
TGTGCCAGCAGTAGACAGGGGAGGACAAACTATGGCTACACCTTC
CASSRQGRTNYGYTF
>TRBJ1-5|TRBD1|-|TRBV4-1
TGCGCCAGCAGCCAGGTTCTGGGGACAGTTAGCAATCAGCCCCAGCATTTT
CASSQVLGTVSNQPQHF
>TRBJ2-3|TRBD1|-|TRBV6-5
TGTGCCAGCGGCCCCGGGACAGGGGGCTGGGATACGCAGTATTTT
CASGPGTGGWDTQYF
>TRBJ2-6|-|-|TRBV5-8
TGTGCCAGCAGCCGGGGACCCAATCCTGGGGCCAACGTCCTGACTTTC
CASSRGPNPGANVLTF
>TRBJ1-5|-|-|TRBV4-1
TGCGCCAGCAGCAGGCAGGACCTCAATCAGCCCCAGCATTTT
CASSRQDLNQPQHF
>TRBJ1-2|-|few|TRBV11-2
TGTGCCAGCAGCGCAACAAATAGGAGGGGCTACACCTTC
CASSATNRRGYTF
>TRBJ2-5|TRBD2|once|TRBV20-1
TGCAGTGCTAGTGACGGCGGGGGGGCTAGAGAGACCCAGTACTTC
CSASDGGGARETQYF
>TRBJ1-1|-|-|TRBV2
TGTGCCAGCAGTGGCAAAATGAACACTGAAGCTTTCTTT
CASSGKMNTEAFF
>TRBJ1-2|-|-|TRBV28
TGTGCCAGCAGTTTAACTGCATGGCCCTATGGCTACACCTTC
CASSLTAWPYGYTF
>TRBJ1-3|-|-|TRBV5-1
TGCGCCAGCAGCTTGGAAGGGACTGGAAACACCATATATTTT
CASSLEGTGNTIYF
>TRBJ2-5|-|-|TRBV6-5
TGTGCCAGCAGTCCGGGGACTGGAGTATCGGAGACCCAGTACTTC
CASSPGTGVSETQYF
>TRBJ2-3|-|-|TRBV28
TGTGCCAGCAGTTCGACTACTATCCAGTATTTT
CASSSTTIQYF
>TRBJ2-3|TRBD2|-|TRBV29-1
TGCAGCGTTGTACCAGCGGGGGCAACAGATACGCAGTATTTT
CSVVPAGATDTQYF
>TRBJ2-1|TRBD2|-|TRBV11-2
TGTGCCAGCAGCTTAGTACCAGGGGGACTAGCGGTTTACAATGAGCAGTTCTTC
CASSLVPGGLAVYNEQFF
>TRBJ1-2|TRBD1|-|TRBV28
TGTGCCAGCAGTTTATTGGGACAGTTCTATGGCTACACCTTC
CASSLLGQFYGYTF
>TRBJ2-6|-|-|TRBV6-1
TGTGCCAGCAGTGAATTAGGGGTCGGGGCCAACGTCCTGACTTTC
CASSELGVGANVLTF
>TRBJ2-5|-|-|TRBV29-1
TGCAGCGTTCCCCGGGTCAGCGGGGAGACCCAGTACTTC
CSVPRVSGETQYF
>TRBJ2-1|TRBD1|-|TRBV5-4
TGTGCCAGCAGCTTCAAGGACAGGGGTGAGCAGTTCTTC
CASSFKDRGEQFF
>TRBJ1-2|-|-|TRBV5-5
TGTGCCAGCAGCCAGGACAGCTTTTATGGCTACACCTTC
CASSQDSFYGYTF
>TRBJ1-2|-|-|TRBV9
TGTGCCAGCAGTGCTTCCCTGGAGGGAGGCGGCTACACCTTC
CASSASLEGGGYTF
>TRBJ2-3|TRBD2|-|TRBV30
TGTGCCTCGGGACTAGCGGGGTTAGATACGCAGTATTTT
CASGLAGLDTQYF
>TRBJ2-6|-|-|TRBV7-3
TGTGCCAGCAGGTTTGGTGGCTCTGGGGCCAACGTCCTGACTTTC
CASRFGGSGANVLTF